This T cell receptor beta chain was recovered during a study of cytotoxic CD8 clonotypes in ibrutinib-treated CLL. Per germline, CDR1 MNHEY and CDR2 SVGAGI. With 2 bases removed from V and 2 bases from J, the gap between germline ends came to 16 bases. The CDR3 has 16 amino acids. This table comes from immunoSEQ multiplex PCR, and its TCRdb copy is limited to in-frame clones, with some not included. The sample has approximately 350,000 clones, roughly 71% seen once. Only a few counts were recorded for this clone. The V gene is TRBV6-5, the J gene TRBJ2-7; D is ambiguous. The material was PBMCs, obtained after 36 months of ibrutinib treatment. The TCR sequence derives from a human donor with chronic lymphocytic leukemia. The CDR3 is CASSYRRDSPPYEQYF. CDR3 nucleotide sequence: TGTGCCAGCAGTTACCGAAGGGATTCTCCCCCCTACGAGCAGTACTTC.